This record covers a single TCR beta chain. Its specificity is unknown. Before regulatory T cell sorting, thawed PBMCs rested overnight at 37°C in about 200 IU/ml IL-2. This specimen comes from a study of Tregs in tolerant kidney transplant recipients. Study-wide context: Recipients received nonmyeloablative bone marrow transplants from related graft donors, with transient mixed chimerism.

Study outcomes and limitations: Some patients' samples used different primers over time, so nucleotide sequences weren't comparable. Findings come from small patient numbers and require larger validation.

This CDR3 comprises 14 residues. The V and J ends lost 6 bases and 8 bases, in that order; junction bases with no gene match: 10. CDR1 and CDR2 from the germline V gene are SGHRS and YFSETQ. Only in-frame clones appear in the TCRdb table, and some are missing; sequencing was by immunoSEQ multiplex PCR. The table lists about 78,000 clones, approximately 90% of them singletons. The chain links TRBV5-1 to TRBJ2-1; 8 nucleotides match TRBD1. The sample in question was Tregs from blood, obtained before the transplant. The source of this sequence is a human donor who received a combined kidney and bone marrow transplant. The chain's CDR3 is CASKGQGATDEQFF. The CDR3 nucleotides are TGCGCCAGCAAAGGGCAGGGGGCCACCGATGAGCAGTTCTTC.